This record looks at one TCR beta chain sequence and its context. The target antigen is unknown. One end of the junction is discordant with germline, which a read error may explain. This record belongs to a study of shared clonotypes between healthy human individuals. Findings of the study overall: Sequencing depth was a factor that was expected to affect clonotype sharing among donors.

Genomic DNA per cell subset filled all wells of several immunoSEQ plates. Some clones are missing from TCRdb's copy, which holds only in-frame ones; the method was immunoSEQ multiplex PCR. The data show roughly 1,000,000 clones, 78% seen once. Germline CDR1 reads MNHEY; CDR2 reads SMNVEV (reference sequence). The CDR3 extends over 16 amino acids. The rearrangement uses TRBV27 and TRBJ2-2, with D tentatively TRBD1 or TRBD2 (5 bases each). The receptor was isolated from a young man in good health. Some clones in this sample may be carry-over from other donors' samples. The sample consisted of memory CD4+ T cells from PBMCs. Subset: CD45RA-negative fraction. CDR3 loop: CAGSFRGVWNTGELFF. In DNA form, the CDR3 reads TGTGCCGGCAGTTTCCGGGGCGTATGGAACACCGGGGAGCTGTTTTTT.